One and the same sample provided the 9 T cell receptor beta chains below, sequenced in a study of cytomegalovirus exposure and HLA in healthy donors. Primers for the PCR totalled 60 Vbeta and 13 Jbeta. The table came from immunoSEQ multiplex PCR; TCRdb's copy has only in-frame clones and leaves some out. The sample lists more than 150,000 clones, over 70% occurring once. The sequenced sample was PBMCs. The receptors were gathered from a man in his fifties or sixties in good health and CMV-seronegative.

This clone was observed a single time. The chain recombines TRBV4-1 with TRBJ1-6, with D possibly matching TRBD1 (5 bases). CDR1 is MGHRA and CDR2 is YSYEKL in the germline V gene. Trimming took 5 bases from V and 7 from J, leaving 9 bases between them. The CDR3 is made up of 13 amino acids. CDR3 amino acids: CASSTRQNSPLHF. In nucleotides, the CDR3 is TGCGCCAGCAGCACCCGACAGAATTCACCCCTCCACTTT.

The genes are TRBV11-2 and TRBJ1-2; 10 positions agree with TRBD1. The CDR3 has 13 amino acids. The V gene's germline CDR1 is SGHAT and CDR2 FQNNGV. V lost 9 bases to trimming and J lost 5 bases; unmatched junction nucleotides: 6. The CDR3 protein is CASKGQGIYGYTF. The CDR3 DNA reads TGTGCCAGTAAGGGACAGGGGATATATGGCTACACCTTC.

CDR3 sequence reads: CASSQLGGAYEQYF. The DNA of the CDR3 is TGTGCCAGCAGCCAACTAGGGGGGGCCTACGAGCAGTACTTC. The V call is TRBV6-1, the J call TRBJ2-7; D is perhaps TRBD2 (7 bases). V lost 6 bases to trimming and J lost 2 bases, with 14 bases between them. The CDR3 is 14 amino acids. Germline V CDR1 and CDR2: MNHNS, SASEGT.

CDR3 nucleotide sequence: TGTGCCAGCAGCCTAACCCCACCCAACACTGAAGCTTTCTTT. This sequence encodes CASSLTPPNTEAFF. The rearrangement links TRBV7-2 to TRBJ1-1; D gene ambiguous. The germline V gene has CDR1 SGHTA and CDR2 FQGNSA. V was clipped by 5 bases and J by 2 bases, with 12 bases between them. CDR3 size: 14 residues.

The J gene is TRBJ1-3, the V gene TRBV11-2; D is uncertain. Germline V gives CDR1 SGHAT, CDR2 FQNNGV. Trimming cost V 3 bases and J 4 bases, with 7 bases left between them. This CDR3 has 13 residues. CDR3 sequence (DNA): TGTGCCAGCAGCTTTCAACAGGGAAACACCATATATTTT. Its translation is CASSFQQGNTIYF.

The chain recombines TRBV10-3 with TRBJ2-5; 9 bases agree with TRBD1. The DNA end lines up better with TRBJ2-7; the J call may be wrong. In germline, CDR1 is ENHRY, CDR2 SYGVKD. CDR3 length equals 14 residues. The CDR3 DNA reads as TGTGCCATCAGTGGAACAGGGGGCAGGTACGAGCAGTACTTC. Translation gives CAISGTGGRYEQYF.

J is TRBJ1-5 and V is TRBV19; tentatively, D is TRBD1 (5 bases). Germline CDR1 reads LNHDA; CDR2 reads SQIVND (reference sequence). The ends were cut back, 7 bases at V and 3 bases at J, with 13 bases in the middle. This CDR3 is built from 14 residues. This CDR3 reads CASTKQVINQPQHF. Written as DNA, the CDR3 is TGTGCCAGTACTAAACAGGTGATCAATCAGCCCCAGCATTTT.

The sample holds a few counts of this clone. The chain carries TRBV9 and TRBJ2-6; 10 bases fit TRBD1. Germline V CDR1 and CDR2: SGDLS, YYNGEE. The CDR3 is 15 residues long. Trimming took 7 bases from V and 0 from J; bases not matched to a gene: 1. The DNA of the CDR3 is TGTGCCAGCGGACAGGGGGACTCTGGGGCCAACGTCCTGACTTTC. It specifies CASGQGDSGANVLTF.

The chain recombines TRBV7-2 with TRBJ1-5; TRBD1 matches at 8 bases. V lost 2 bases and J lost 1; bases outside the gene matches: 4. This CDR3 comprises 16 residues. From germline, CDR1 is SGHTA and CDR2 FQGNSA. Here the CDR3 reads CASSLSGTGSNQPQHF. The CDR3 DNA is TGTGCCAGCAGCTTATCCGGGACAGGCAGCAATCAGCCCCAGCATTTT.